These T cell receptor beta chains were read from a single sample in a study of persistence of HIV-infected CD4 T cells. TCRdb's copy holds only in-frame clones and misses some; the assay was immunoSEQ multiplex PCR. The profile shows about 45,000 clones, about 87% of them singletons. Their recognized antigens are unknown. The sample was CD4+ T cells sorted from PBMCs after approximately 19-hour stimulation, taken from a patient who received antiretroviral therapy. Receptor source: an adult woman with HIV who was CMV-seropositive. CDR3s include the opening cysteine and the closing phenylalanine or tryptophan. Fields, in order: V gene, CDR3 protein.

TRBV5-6,CASSPKTSNYGYTF
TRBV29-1,CSVSEGRGEAFF
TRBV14,CASSQGPTGTFINEQYF
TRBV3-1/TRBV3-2,CASSLFTSGGPQYF
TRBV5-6,CASTLDRAGGYTF
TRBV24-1,CATSDPADNQPQHF
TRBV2,CASTTGRKAFF
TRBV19,CASGQVRETEAFF
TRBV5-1,CASSLEVAPTDTQYF
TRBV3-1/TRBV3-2,CASSPRDRGELFF
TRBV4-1,CASSQSGTASTNEKLFF
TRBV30,CAWSRARGGRAPVIYTF
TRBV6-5,CASSYSGMNTEAFF
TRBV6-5,CASSYADAGSGNTIYF
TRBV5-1,CASSQTLDEAFF
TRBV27,CASSIGTGYVGTEAFF
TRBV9,CASSVGTRSYEQYF
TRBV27,CASNPQGDPYEQYF
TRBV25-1,CASSDPKWGNTGELFF
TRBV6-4,CASSEVESGELFF
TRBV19,CASSTPPTSGTSTDTQYF
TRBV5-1,CASSLTGTSDGGYADTQYF
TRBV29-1,CSGYRVGMAFF
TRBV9,CASSSAFSTTNTIYF
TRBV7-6,CASSPTRETQYF
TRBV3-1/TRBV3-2,CASRGDTLNTEAFF
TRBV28,CAAEGGGFYQPQHF
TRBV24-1,CATSARREQPQHF
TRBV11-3,CASSLEAGNTIYF
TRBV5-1,CASRASLAGTETQYF
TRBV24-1,CATSDAGLSYEQYF
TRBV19,CASSTPDSGHYEQYF
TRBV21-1,CASSPQGRPVNTEAFF
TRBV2,CASRLRSGNTIYF
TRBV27,CASITRPQGNQPQHF
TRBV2,CASRAQVSGNTIYF
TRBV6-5,CASSRQFQETQYF
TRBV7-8,CASSYRDGKNIQYF
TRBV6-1,CASSDGQRNQPQHF